This T cell receptor beta chain was recorded in a study of radiotherapy plus CTLA-4 blockade in lung cancer (dated by TCRdb to between 2017 and 2018). As for the study more broadly: Objective responses were observed in 15% to 20% of enrolled patients, and disease control was achieved in 31%.

The CDR3, cysteine through phenylalanine, is 17 amino acids long. The retained sequence is limited to the CDR3, 51 bases, with the frame set at the first base. Ends trimmed: V by 5 bases, J by 0 bases; bases unmatched to a gene: 10. The germline V gene supplies CDR1 SGHTA and CDR2 FQGTGA. To prepare the library, the immunoSEQ multiplex PCR assay was applied. Entries here come from immuneACCESS through TCRdb and include only in-frame sequences with V and J called. Some clones fail to appear in such tables; in the studies checked, an unresolved V gene covers under half of the shortfall, and the cause of the remainder is unknown. For this sample the table gives 95,000 to 150,000 clones, of which more than 80% were detected only once. Jointly, the top ten make up 6.9% of the sample. The study evaluated CTLA-4 blockade (ipilimumab) given together with focal radiation therapy in patients who had chemo-refractory metastatic non-small-cell lung cancer.

As to this clone: It lacks a known antigen. No much larger clone exists at a distance of one base, and base qualities are not known.

Beyond this particular receptor, the publication reports: The strongest predictors of response were reported to be early dynamic shifts in blood T cell clones along with a rise in serum interferon-beta following radiation. TCR clones derived from tumors expanded in peripheral blood after treatment with radiotherapy and ipilimumab.

This sequence originates from a human donor with non-small cell lung cancer that progressed on radiotherapy plus ipilimumab. The chain is assembled from TRBV7-3 and TRBJ2-1, with 7 bases in between that match TRBD2. Specimen: peripheral blood, collected from a patient treated with radiotherapy plus ipilimumab. CDR3 region: CASSPNWRGSSYNEQFF. The nucleotide sequence is given as TGTGCCAGCAGCCCGAACTGGCGGGGGAGCTCCTACAATGAGCAGTTCTTC.